This TCR beta chain was captured in a study of T-cell reconstitution after alpha-beta-depleted transplantation in children (dated by TCRdb to the mid-2010s). General notes on the study: Using TCR repertoire profiling, the study followed T-cell immune reconstitution in a quantitative way in children after TCRalphabeta/CD19-depleted allogeneic hematopoietic cell transplantation.

Library generation was performed with PCR. Sequencing used an Illumina HiSeq 2500. TCR libraries were prepared with molecular barcoding, using unique molecular identifiers to normalize TCRbeta repertoire quantification. In TCRdb, the public reads were trimmed at Q25 with fastp and aligned with MiXCR, with productive beta chains retained. Under each unique CDR3 protein, matching rows form one entry showing the most common genes and DNA. Recorded for this sample are 360,000 or so distinct CDR3 sequences; around 21% of them occurred a single time. The ten largest clones capture less than 4.5% of the sample. CDR1 and CDR2 (MNHEY, SVGAGI) derive from the germline V gene. V is reduced by 2 bases and J by 4 bases, leaving a spacing of 17 bases between them. Counted from cysteine to phenylalanine, this CDR3 has 16 amino acids. Only the CDR3 DNA is retained, 48 bases long and in frame from the first base. This clonotype was recorded a few times. Its antigen is unknown. Base qualities were left out, and no much larger clone turns up one base away.

This receptor was identified in a human donor who donated a stem cell graft to a child with acute myeloid leukemia. This material consisted of PBMCs from the stem cell graft donor, taken from the stem cell graft. The rearrangement joined TRBV6-5 to TRBJ2-5, and possibly TRBD1, on 5 matching bases. The CDR3 has the sequence CASSYRVGAAGETQYF. In nucleotides, the sequence is TGTGCCAGCAGTTACAGGGTAGGGGCGGCCGGAGAGACCCAGTACTTC.